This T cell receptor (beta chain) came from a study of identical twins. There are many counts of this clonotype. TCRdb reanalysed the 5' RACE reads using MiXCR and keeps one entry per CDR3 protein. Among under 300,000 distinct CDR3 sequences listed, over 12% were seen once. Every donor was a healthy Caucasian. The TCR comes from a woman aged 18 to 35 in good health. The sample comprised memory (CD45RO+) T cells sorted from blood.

CDR3: CASSYFRAGELFF. As DNA, the CDR3 is TGTGCCAGCAGTTACTTTCGAGCCGGGGAGCTGTTTTTT. The chain couples TRBV6-2 or TRBV6-3 to TRBJ2-2; unclear D gene. The CDR3 is made up of 13 amino acids. The ends were cut back, 1 base at V and 6 bases at J, with 6 bases in the middle. Germline assignment: CDR1 MNHEY and CDR2 SVGEGT.